This entry is about one TCR beta chain. Its specificity is unknown. The data stem from a study of OX40 agonist ivuxolimab in advanced cancers. The overall study: The dose-escalation cohort had hepatocellular carcinoma, melanoma, renal cell or head and neck cancer. Prior therapy, whether anti-PD-1, anti-PD-L1 or anti-CTLA-4, was allowed, and 30% to 40% had some. Three patients, one with hepatocellular carcinoma and two with cutaneous melanoma, responded partially. General study results and limits: On average, a greater number of expanded clones characterised CD8+ T cells relative to CD4+.

Assay used: immunoSEQ multiplex PCR; TCRdb lists only in-frame clones, some missing. Among about 90,000 clones, roughly 91% were seen once, and the ten largest hold about 0.3%. The sequence came from an adult with an advanced solid tumor such as melanoma, head and neck, liver or kidney cancer. Sequences were derived from CD4+ or CD8+ T cells sorted from blood, sampled in a trial of the OX40 agonist ivuxolimab.

CDR3 in DNA: TGTGCCAGTATGTCCGACTCGGGCGGGAGGGCCTACGAGCAGTACTTC. It translates to CASMSDSGGRAYEQYF. The V call is TRBV19, the J call TRBJ2-7, with 9 bases lining up with TRBD2. V gave up 7 bases and J gave up 2 bases; unmatched junction bases: 12. CDR3 length equals 16 residues. The germline V gene has CDR1 LNHDA and CDR2 SQIVND (reference sequence).